These T cell receptor beta chains were read from a single sample in a study of shared T cell receptors in the human thymus. The repertoire was sequenced with immunoSEQ multiplex PCR; TCRdb's copy has only in-frame clones and lacks some. The sample yields some 760,000 clones, 70% to 90% seen once. The same sample was also studied in work on human thymus T cells.

The specimen was thymocytes. The source of these receptors is a girl under three years old with a congenital heart defect. Each CDR3 is given with its conserved first and last residue. A D gene is named only where the DNA matches it firmly. For some rows the clone size is stated as once, few or many, or as a class when expanded; others skip it.

>TRBD1|TRBV27|TRBJ2-7|once
CASTSGTGVTYEQYF
TGTGCCAGCACCTCGGGGACAGGTGTTACCTACGAGCAGTACTTC
>TRBD1|TRBV28|TRBJ1-1|.
CASSSRQGTTEAFF
TGTGCCAGCAGTTCGCGACAGGGTACGACTGAAGCTTTCTTT
>TRBD1|TRBV4-1|TRBJ1-2|.
CASSQEPWDSTPRTF
TGCGCCAGCAGCCAAGAGCCCTGGGACAGTACCCCCCGCACCTTC
>.|TRBV5-8|TRBJ1-2|.
CASSKGLVGATKGNYTF
TGTGCCAGCAGCAAGGGGTTGGTCGGAGCAACGAAGGGTAACTACACCTTC
>.|TRBV19|TRBJ1-5|.
CASSRRRSLGQPQHF
TGTGCCAGTTCCCGCCGCCGGAGCCTTGGTCAGCCCCAGCATTTT
>.|TRBV4-2|TRBJ2-7|.
CASSQEVQQLYEQYF
TGTGCCAGCAGCCAAGAGGTACAGCAACTCTACGAGCAGTACTTC
>TRBD1|TRBV4-3|TRBJ1-1|.
CASSQDRRQGDTEAFF
TGCGCCAGCAGCCAAGATCGCCGACAGGGAGACACTGAAGCTTTCTTT
>TRBD2|TRBV5-6|TRBJ2-5|few
CASSWGLAGGRGEETQYF
TGTGCCAGCAGCTGGGGGCTAGCGGGGGGGCGAGGTGAAGAGACCCAGTACTTC
>TRBD2|TRBV6-6|TRBJ2-7|.
CASRHSGGAVYEQYF
TGTGCCAGCAGACACAGCGGGGGGGCCGTCTACGAGCAGTACTTC
>.|TRBV19|TRBJ1-2|.
CASRAYSGGYTF
TGTGCCAGTAGGGCATATTCAGGGGGCTACACCTTC
>.|TRBV7-8|TRBJ1-6|.
CASSPVGDYNSPLHF
TGTGCCAGCAGCCCAGTGGGAGATTATAATTCACCCCTCCACTTT
>.|TRBV2|TRBJ2-7|few
CASVGYQTEDRLPHYEQYF
TGTGCCAGCGTCGGGTACCAAACCGAAGACAGACTCCCCCACTACGAGCAGTACTTC
>TRBD2|TRBV28|TRBJ2-1|.
CASRSGGNNEQFF
TGTGCCAGCAGGAGCGGGGGGAACAATGAGCAGTTCTTC